Listed below are T cell receptor beta chains from one sample, sequenced in a study of identical twins. TCRdb re-called the 5' RACE reads through MiXCR, storing one row per CDR3 protein. The sample comprises around 230,000 distinct CDR3 sequences, around 9.6% of which are singletons, and over 4.5% rests with the top ten. The sequenced sample was memory (CD45RO+) T cells sorted from blood. These receptors were obtained from a woman between 18 and 29 years old in good health. CDR3s include the opening cysteine and the closing phenylalanine or tryptophan. The order of the fields is V gene, J gene, CDR3 length, CDR3 protein.

v_gene: TRBV6-2/TRBV6-3
j_gene: TRBJ1-2
len: 12
CDR3aa: CASSYPTYGYTF

v_gene: TRBV29-1
j_gene: TRBJ2-7
len: 14
CDR3aa: CSAGKQGLYYEQYF

v_gene: TRBV3-1
j_gene: TRBJ2-1
len: 14
CDR3aa: CASSQIGLYNEQFF

v_gene: TRBV5-1
j_gene: TRBJ1-4
len: 13
CDR3aa: CASSLWTGEKLFF

v_gene: TRBV7-9
j_gene: TRBJ1-1
len: 13
CDR3aa: CASGGSYDTEAFF

v_gene: TRBV7-6
j_gene: TRBJ2-7
len: 14
CDR3aa: CASSLNQGSYEQYF

v_gene: TRBV18
j_gene: TRBJ2-2
len: 15
CDR3aa: CASSPPERITGELFF

v_gene: TRBV20-1
j_gene: TRBJ2-3
len: 17
CDR3aa: CSAPRGFGYSNTDTQYF

v_gene: TRBV7-9
j_gene: TRBJ1-1
len: 17
CDR3aa: CASSSYGVGWRGTEAFF

v_gene: TRBV5-1
j_gene: TRBJ2-2
len: 15
CDR3aa: CASSFLAVNTGELFF

v_gene: TRBV7-2
j_gene: TRBJ2-7
len: 16
CDR3aa: CASSLRGGVGRNEQYF

v_gene: TRBV20-1
j_gene: TRBJ1-3
len: 13
CDR3aa: CSARDLSGNTIYF

v_gene: TRBV11-2
j_gene: TRBJ1-1
len: 15
CDR3aa: CASSLTGRLITEAFF

v_gene: TRBV4-1
j_gene: TRBJ2-7
len: 14
CDR3aa: CASSQVPGAYEQYF

v_gene: TRBV10-3
j_gene: TRBJ2-1
len: 11
CDR3aa: CGSGPYNEQFF

v_gene: TRBV5-1
j_gene: TRBJ1-3
len: 13
CDR3aa: CASSLGQGDTIYF

v_gene: TRBV28
j_gene: TRBJ1-5
len: 12
CDR3aa: CASTEGNQPQHF

v_gene: TRBV7-8
j_gene: TRBJ2-2
len: 19
CDR3aa: CASSQWPSGRSANTGELFF

v_gene: TRBV10-1
j_gene: TRBJ2-3
len: 12
CDR3aa: CASSERVDTQYF

v_gene: TRBV12-3/TRBV12-4
j_gene: TRBJ2-7
len: 14
CDR3aa: CASSPTTGGREQYF

v_gene: TRBV12-3/TRBV12-4
j_gene: TRBJ2-1
len: 15
CDR3aa: CASTDAGGPDNEQFF

v_gene: TRBV6-5
j_gene: TRBJ1-1
len: 14
CDR3aa: CASSYSVARTEAFF

v_gene: TRBV10-3
j_gene: TRBJ2-1
len: 16
CDR3aa: CAISEGWKQGGDEQFF

v_gene: TRBV2
j_gene: TRBJ2-3
len: 14
CDR3aa: CASSPALDTDTQYF